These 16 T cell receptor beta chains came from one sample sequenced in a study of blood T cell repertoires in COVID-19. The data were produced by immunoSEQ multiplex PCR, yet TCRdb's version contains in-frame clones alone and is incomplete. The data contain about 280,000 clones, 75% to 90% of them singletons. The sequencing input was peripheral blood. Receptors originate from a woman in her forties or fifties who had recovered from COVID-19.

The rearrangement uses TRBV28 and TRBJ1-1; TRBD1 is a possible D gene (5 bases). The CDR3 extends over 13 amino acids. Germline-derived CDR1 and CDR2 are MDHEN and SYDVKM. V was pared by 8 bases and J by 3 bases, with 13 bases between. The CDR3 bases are TGTGCCAGCGCCCCGGGGACTCACACTGAAGCTTTCTTT. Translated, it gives CASAPGTHTEAFF.

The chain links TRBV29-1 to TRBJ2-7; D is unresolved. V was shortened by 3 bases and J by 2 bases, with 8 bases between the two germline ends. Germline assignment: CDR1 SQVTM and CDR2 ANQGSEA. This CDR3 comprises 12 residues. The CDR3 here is CSVETVTYEQYF. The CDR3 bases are TGCAGCGTTGAGACTGTAACCTACGAGCAGTACTTC.

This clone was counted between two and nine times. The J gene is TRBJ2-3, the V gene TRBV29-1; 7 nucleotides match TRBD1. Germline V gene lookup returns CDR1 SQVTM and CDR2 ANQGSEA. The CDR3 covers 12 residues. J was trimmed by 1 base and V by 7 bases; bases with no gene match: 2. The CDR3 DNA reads TGCAGCGCTACAGGGGGCACAGATACGCAGTATTTT. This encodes CSATGGTDTQYF.

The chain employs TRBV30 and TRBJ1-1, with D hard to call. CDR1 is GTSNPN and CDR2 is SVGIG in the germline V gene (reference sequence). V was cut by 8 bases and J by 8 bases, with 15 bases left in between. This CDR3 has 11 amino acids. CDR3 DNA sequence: TGTGCCGGCGAGCGAGTTTCCGAAGCTTTCTTT. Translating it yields CAGERVSEAFF.

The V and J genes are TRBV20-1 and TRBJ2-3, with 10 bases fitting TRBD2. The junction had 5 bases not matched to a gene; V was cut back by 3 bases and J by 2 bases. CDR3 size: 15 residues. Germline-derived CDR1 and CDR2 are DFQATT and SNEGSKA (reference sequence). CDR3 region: CSASRGTSVTDTQYF. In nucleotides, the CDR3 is TGCAGTGCTAGTAGGGGGACTAGCGTCACAGATACGCAGTATTTT.

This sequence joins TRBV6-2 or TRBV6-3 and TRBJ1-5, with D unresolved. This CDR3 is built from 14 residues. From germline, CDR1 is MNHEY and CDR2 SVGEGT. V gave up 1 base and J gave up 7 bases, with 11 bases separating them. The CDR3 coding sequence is TGTGCCAGCAGTTACTTGTCGGGAAACCAGCCCCAGCATTTT. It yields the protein CASSYLSGNQPQHF.

CDR3 region: CASSPHSTNTEAFF. CDR3 bases: TGTGCCAGCAGCCCCCACTCAACGAACACTGAAGCTTTCTTT. This chain uses TRBV9 with TRBJ1-1; no clear D. CDR1 is SGDLS, CDR2 YYNGEE, per germline. CDR3 size: 14 residues. V was trimmed by 4 bases and J by 1 base, leaving 11 bases between them. The full variable domain, completed using reference TRBV9 and TRBJ1-1, is DSGVTQTPKHLITATGQRVTLRCSPRSGDLSVYWYQQSLDQGLQFLIQYYNGEERAKGNILERFSAQQFPDLHSELNLSSLELGDSALYFCASSPHSTNTEAFFGQGTRLTVV.

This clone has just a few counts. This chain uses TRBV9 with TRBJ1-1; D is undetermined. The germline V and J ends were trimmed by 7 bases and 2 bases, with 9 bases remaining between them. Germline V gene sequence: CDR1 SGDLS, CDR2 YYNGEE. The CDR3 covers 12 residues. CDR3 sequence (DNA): TGTGCCAGCGGGCGGACTAACACTGAAGCTTTCTTT. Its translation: CASGRTNTEAFF.

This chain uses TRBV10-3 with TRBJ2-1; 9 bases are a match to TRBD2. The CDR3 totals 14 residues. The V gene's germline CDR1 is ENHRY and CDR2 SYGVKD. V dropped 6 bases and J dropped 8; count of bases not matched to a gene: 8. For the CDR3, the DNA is TGTGCCATCAGCTCGCGGGAGGGTCTATATGAGCAGTTCTTC. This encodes CAISSREGLYEQFF.

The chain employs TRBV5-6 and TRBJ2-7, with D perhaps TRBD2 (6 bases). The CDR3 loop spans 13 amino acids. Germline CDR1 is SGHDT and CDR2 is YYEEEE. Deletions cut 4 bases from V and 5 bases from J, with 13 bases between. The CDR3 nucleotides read TGTGCCAGCAGCCAGCGGGCGCACAACGAGCAGTACTTC. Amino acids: CASSQRAHNEQYF.

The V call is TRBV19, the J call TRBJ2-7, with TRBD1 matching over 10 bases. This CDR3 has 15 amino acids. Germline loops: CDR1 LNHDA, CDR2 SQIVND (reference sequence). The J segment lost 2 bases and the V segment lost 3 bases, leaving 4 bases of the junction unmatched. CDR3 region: CASSIGTGDTYEQYF. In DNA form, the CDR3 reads TGTGCCAGTAGTATCGGGACAGGGGATACCTACGAGCAGTACTTC.

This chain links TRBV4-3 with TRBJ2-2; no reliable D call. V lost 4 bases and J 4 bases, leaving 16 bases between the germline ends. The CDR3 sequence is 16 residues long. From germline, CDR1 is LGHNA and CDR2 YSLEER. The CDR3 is CASSPRGTWSTGELFF. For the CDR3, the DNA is TGCGCCAGCAGCCCAAGAGGTACTTGGAGCACCGGGGAGCTGTTTTTT.

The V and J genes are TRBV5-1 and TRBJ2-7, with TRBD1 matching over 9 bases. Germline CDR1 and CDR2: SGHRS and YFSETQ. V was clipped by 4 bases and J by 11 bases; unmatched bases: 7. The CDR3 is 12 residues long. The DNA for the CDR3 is TGCGCCAGCAGCGAAATTGACAGGGGGGAGTACTTC. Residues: CASSEIDRGEYF.

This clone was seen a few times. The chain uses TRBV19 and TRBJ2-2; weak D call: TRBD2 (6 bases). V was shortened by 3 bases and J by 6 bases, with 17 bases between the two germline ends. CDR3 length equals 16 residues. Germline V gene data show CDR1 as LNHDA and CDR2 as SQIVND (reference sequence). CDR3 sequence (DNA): TGTGCCAGTAGTATTGATGGAGGGAGAGAGGCCGGGGAGCTGTTTTTT. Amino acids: CASSIDGGREAGELFF.

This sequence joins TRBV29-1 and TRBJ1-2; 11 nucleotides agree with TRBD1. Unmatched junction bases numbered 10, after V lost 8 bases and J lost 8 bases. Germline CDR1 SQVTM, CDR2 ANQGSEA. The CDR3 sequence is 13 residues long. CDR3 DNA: TGCAGCTCCTTAGGACAGGGGGCTGAGGGCTACACCTTC. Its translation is CSSLGQGAEGYTF.

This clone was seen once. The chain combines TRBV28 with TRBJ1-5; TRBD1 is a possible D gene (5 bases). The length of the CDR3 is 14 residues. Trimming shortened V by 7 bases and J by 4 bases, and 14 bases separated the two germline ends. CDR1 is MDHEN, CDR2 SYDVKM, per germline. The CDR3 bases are TGTGCCAGCACCCCGTCAGGACAAAATCAGCCCCAGCATTTT. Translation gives CASTPSGQNQPQHF.